This T cell receptor (beta chain) was found in a study of T cells after yellow fever vaccination. The study's findings and limits: Post-booster reappearance was seen for most primary-vaccination clones (just over 95% CD4, roughly 86% CD8). The bulk population could contribute abundant contaminating clonotypes to FACS-sorted repertoires. Compared with primary, the secondary response was weaker and peaked at day 5, not 15.

Points on this clonotype: The antigen is unknown.

The 5'RACE template-switching step produced TCR cDNA and added a universal primer site and UMIs. TCRdb independently ran MiXCR on the 5' RACE reads; one entry per CDR3 protein. The data hold approximately 300,000 distinct CDR3 sequences, with 6.8% observed a single time. CDR1 SNHLY and CDR2 FYNNEI come from the germline V gene. CDR3 length equals 16 residues. V lost 6 bases, J lost 0 bases, and 9 bases stayed unmatched. The sample consisted of PBMCs, taken approximately 40 days after the first yellow fever vaccination. This TCR was recovered from a man aged 18 to 30 who received the YFV17D yellow fever vaccine. The gene calls are TRBV2 and TRBJ1-2; TRBD1 matches 8 bases. The CDR3 DNA reads as TGTGCCAGCAGACGGACAGGGCAGGAATCTAACTATGGCTACACCTTC. Its protein product is CASRRTGQESNYGYTF. The entire variable domain, with the rest obtained from reference TRBV2 and TRBJ1-2, is as follows: EPEVTQTPSHQVTQMGQEVILRCVPISNHLYFYWYRQILGQKVEFLVSFYNNEISEKSEIFDDQFSVERPDGSNFTLKIRSTKLEDSAMYFCASRRTGQESNYGYTFGSGTRLTVV.